What follows are 13 T cell receptor beta chains derived from one specimen sequenced in a study of T cells after yellow fever vaccination. TCRdb re-called the 5' RACE reads through MiXCR, storing one row per CDR3 protein. This table holds 150,000 to 200,000 distinct CDR3 sequences, approximately 11% found once. The sample consisted of CD8+ T cells sorted from PBMCs, taken 15 days after the yellow fever booster vaccination. The source is a man younger than 30 who received the YFV17D yellow fever vaccine.

The table lists this clonotype with many counts. V gene TRBV7-2 combines with J gene TRBJ1-4; TRBD1 matches 8 bases. CDR3 length: 16 residues. The germline V gene encodes CDR1 SGHTA and CDR2 FQGNSA. The trim removed 1 base at V and 6 bases at J, leaving 7 bases unmatched. CDR3 DNA sequence: TGTGCCAGCAGCTTAGAGCCCAGGGGGCTGGATGAAAAACTGTTTTTT. Residues: CASSLEPRGLDEKLFF.

The rearrangement links TRBV6-1 to TRBJ2-1, with D maybe TRBD1 (5 bases). The germline V and J ends were trimmed by 8 bases and 2 bases, with 10 bases remaining between them. The length of the CDR3 is 13 residues. Germline CDR1 MNHNS, CDR2 SASEGT. The CDR3 loop is CASGAWAYNEQFF. DNA of the CDR3: TGTGCCAGCGGGGCGTGGGCCTACAATGAGCAGTTCTTC.

CDR3: CAISGTGLNEKLFF. For the CDR3, the DNA is TGTGCCATCAGTGGTACCGGATTGAATGAAAAACTGTTTTTT. The V gene is TRBV10-3, the J gene TRBJ1-4; D unresolved. V shed 4 bases and J shed 5 bases, with 11 bases lying between them. The CDR3 totals 14 residues. From germline, CDR1 is ENHRY and CDR2 SYGVKD.

In its sample, this clonotype was seen a few times. The V call is TRBV13, the J call TRBJ2-4; a possible D gene is TRBD1 (6 bases). Trimming stripped 5 bases from V and 10 bases from J, with 9 bases between. This CDR3 is built from 11 residues. Per the germline V gene, CDR1 is PRHDT and CDR2 is FYEKMQ (reference sequence). The CDR3 DNA follows: TGTGCCAGCAGCCCACAGGGAATTCAGTACTTC. It codes for CASSPQGIQYF.

This chain links TRBV6-5 with TRBJ1-4; D is uncertain. Germline assignment: CDR1 MNHEY and CDR2 SVGAGI. The CDR3 length is 16 residues. With 5 bases removed from V and 1 base from J, the gap between germline ends came to 14 bases. This chain's CDR3 is CASSPAPRVTNEKLFF. The CDR3 bases are TGTGCCAGCAGTCCTGCCCCCCGAGTAACTAATGAAAAACTGTTTTTT.

This clonotype appeared many times. The V gene is TRBV7-9, the J gene TRBJ2-3; no firm D call. This CDR3 is built from 12 residues. Germline V CDR1 and CDR2: SEHNR, FQNEAQ (reference sequence). V lost 7 bases, J lost 2 bases, and 7 bases lay in between. In DNA form, the CDR3 reads TGTGCCAGCAACCACCTCACAGATACGCAGTATTTT. Translating gives CASNHLTDTQYF.

This clonotype was detected only a few times. V is TRBV25-1 and J is TRBJ1-4, with D possibly TRBD1 on 6 matching bases. The CDR3 covers 15 residues. Germline V gives CDR1 MGHDK, CDR2 SYGVNS. Trimming left V 0 bases short and J 7 bases short, with 12 bases between. DNA for the CDR3: TGTGCCAGCAGTGAATATACAGGGCGTGGTGAAAAACTGTTTTTT. The encoded protein is CASSEYTGRGEKLFF.

This clonotype appeared a few times. This chain connects TRBV4-2 to TRBJ1-1; weak D call: TRBD1 (6 bases). CDR1 and CDR2 from the germline V gene are LGHNA and YNFKEQ. The CDR3 is made up of 13 amino acids. The V end lost 3 bases, the J end lost 8 bases, and 13 bases lay between the germline ends. CDR3 in DNA: TGTGCCAGCAGCCAGGAGGACAGATGGGAAGCTTTCTTT. This translates into CASSQEDRWEAFF.

This clonotype has just a few counts. The chain carries TRBV6-5 and TRBJ1-1; 11 positions agree with TRBD1. This CDR3 is 13 amino acids long. Germline V CDR1 and CDR2: MNHEY, SVGAGI. With 8 bases clipped from V and 6 bases from J, the junction kept 5 bases outside the gene matches. This CDR3 is CASGMGQGAEAFF. The CDR3 DNA follows: TGTGCCAGCGGGATGGGACAGGGGGCTGAAGCTTTCTTT.

This clonotype was counted between two and nine times. The chain combines TRBV7-9 with TRBJ1-1; TRBD1 agrees at 8 bases. The CDR3 spans 15 residues. The germline V gene encodes CDR1 SEHNR and CDR2 FQNEAQ (reference sequence). V trimming: 0 bases; J trimming: 5 bases; junction bases outside the gene matches: 5. In DNA, the CDR3 is TGTGCCAGCAGCTTAGCTCAGGGGGCGCGGACTGAAGCTTTCTTT. Protein: CASSLAQGARTEAFF.

This chain joins TRBV7-9 and TRBJ2-3, with D perhaps TRBD1 (6 bases). The germline gives CDR1 SEHNR, CDR2 FQNEAQ (reference sequence). This CDR3 spans 16 amino acids. The V end lost 2 bases, the J end lost 2 bases, and 14 bases lay between the germline ends. The CDR3 sequence: CASSLPRGLDTDTQYF. CDR3 nucleotide sequence: TGTGCCAGCAGCTTACCCAGGGGTCTCGACACAGATACGCAGTATTTT.

The J gene is TRBJ2-1, the V gene TRBV12-3 or TRBV12-4; no clear D gene. The CDR3 runs 12 residues. V lost 4 bases and J 6 bases, leaving 7 bases between the germline ends. The CDR3 sequence: CASSSDVNEQFF. The CDR3 coding sequence is TGTGCCAGCAGTTCGGACGTCAATGAGCAGTTCTTC.

This clonotype was seen a handful of times. V is TRBV6-5 and J is TRBJ2-6; D possibly uses TRBD1 or TRBD2 (6 bases each). V shed 7 bases and J shed 9 bases, with 22 bases lying between them. The CDR3 covers 16 residues. The V gene's germline CDR1 is MNHEY and CDR2 SVGAGI. In nucleotides, the CDR3 is TGTGCCAGCAACCCGGTGGGGGGCCGGCAGGACAACGTCCTGACTTTC. It encodes CASNPVGGRQDNVLTF.